Below, 32 T cell receptor beta chains from the same sample are listed, as sequenced in a study of cytomegalovirus exposure and HLA in healthy donors. Sequenced by immunoSEQ multiplex PCR; TCRdb stores in-frame clones only, minus some. The sample holds fewer than 150,000 clones, around 87% seen once. Sequences were obtained from PBMCs. Every receptor here comes from a man aged 18 to 29 in good health and CMV-seropositive.

This sequence joins TRBV11-2 and TRBJ1-1, with a possible D match to TRBD1 (5 bases). In germline, CDR1 is SGHAT, CDR2 FQNNGV. V lost 5 bases and J lost 3, with 10 bases in between. This CDR3 is built from 13 residues. The CDR3: CASSATGDTEAFF. The CDR3 DNA is TGTGCCAGCAGCGCCACGGGGGACACTGAAGCTTTCTTT.

The genes are TRBV30 and TRBJ1-4; D is unclear. This CDR3 is built from 18 residues. V was shortened by 1 base and J by 1 base, with 19 bases between the two germline ends. Germline assignment: CDR1 GTSNPN and CDR2 SVGIG (reference sequence). For the CDR3, the DNA is TGTGCCTGGAGTGATGGCACCCCGATGCAGATAACTAATGAAAAACTGTTTTTT. Its protein product is CAWSDGTPMQITNEKLFF. Full variable domain (outside the CDR3, taken from reference TRBV30 and TRBJ1-4): SQTIHQWPATLVQPVGSPLSLECTVEGTSNPNLYWYRQAAGRGLQLLFYSVGIGQISSEVPQNLSASRPQDRQFILSSKKLLLSDSGFYLCAWSDGTPMQITNEKLFFGSGTQLSVL.

This clone is a singleton in its sample. This rearrangement joins TRBV11-2 to TRBJ2-5; TRBD2 agrees at 8 bases. CDR1 SGHAT and CDR2 FQNNGV come from the germline V gene. CDR3 length equals 16 residues. Trimming at V came to 0 bases and at J to 5 bases, leaving 8 bases not matched to a gene. The chain's CDR3 is CASSLDYGLARETQYF. The CDR3 coding sequence is TGTGCCAGCAGCTTAGATTACGGACTAGCTCGGGAGACCCAGTACTTC.

The CDR3 protein is CASSLSPTGNKVEQYF. DNA for the CDR3: TGTGCCAGCAGCTTATCCCCTACCGGGAATAAGGTCGAGCAGTACTTC. The chain is built from TRBV11-2 and TRBJ2-7, with D possibly matching TRBD2 (5 bases). CDR1 and CDR2 from the germline V gene are SGHAT and FQNNGV. The germline V and J ends were trimmed by 2 bases and 6 bases, with 20 bases remaining between them. The CDR3 contains 16 residues.

The V gene is TRBV29-1, the J gene TRBJ2-2; 7 bases match TRBD1. The CDR3 extends over 14 amino acids. With 7 bases clipped from V and 3 bases from J, the junction kept 8 bases outside the gene matches. CDR1 and CDR2 (germline): SQVTM, ANQGSEA. CDR3 region: CSAFHGTDTGELFF. DNA of the CDR3: TGCAGCGCCTTCCACGGGACAGACACCGGGGAGCTGTTTTTT.

This clone was observed a single time. The chain recombines TRBV19 with TRBJ2-2, with TRBD2 matching 7 bases. J lost 5 bases, V lost 7 bases, and 7 bases had no gene match. The CDR3 runs 14 residues. CDR1 is LNHDA and CDR2 is SQIVND in the germline V gene (reference sequence). In DNA, the CDR3 is TGTGCCAGTATTCTCGGGGGGAGTACCGGGGAGCTGTTTTTT. Its protein is CASILGGSTGELFF. The full variable domain, completed using reference TRBV19 and TRBJ2-2, is DGGITQSPKYLFRKEGQNVTLSCEQNLNHDAMYWYRQDPGQGLRLIYYSQIVNDFQKGDIAEGYSVSREKKESFPLTVTSAQKNPTAFYLCASILGGSTGELFFGEGSRLTVL.

The CDR3 sequence: CASSKIGLRTEAFF. In DNA, the CDR3 is TGTGCCAGTAGTAAAATCGGCCTGCGGACTGAAGCTTTCTTT. The V call is TRBV19, the J call TRBJ1-1; D is unclear. V was pared by 4 bases and J by 5 bases, with 14 bases between. The CDR3 is 14 residues long. Germline assignment: CDR1 LNHDA and CDR2 SQIVND (reference sequence).

By share, this clone counts as medium-sized (0.01 to 0.1%). The CDR3 coding sequence is TGTGCCAGCAGCTTACAACCGGGACTAGCAATCGAGCAGTACTTC. This translates into CASSLQPGLAIEQYF. The chain has TRBV7-8 and TRBJ2-7; 9 bases line up with TRBD2. CDR3 length: 15 amino acids. V dropped 2 bases and J dropped 6; count of bases not matched to a gene: 8. CDR1 and CDR2 (germline): SGHVS, FQNEAQ. Variable domain in full (rest from reference TRBV7-8 and TRBJ2-7): GAGVSQSPRYKVAKRGQDVALRCDPISGHVSLFWYQQALGQGPEFLTYFQNEAQLDKSGLPSDRFFAERPEGSVSTLKIQRTQQEDSAVYLCASSLQPGLAIEQYFGPGTRLTVT.

V and J are TRBV7-8 and TRBJ2-2, with D unclear. V was trimmed by 1 base and J by 6 bases, leaving 6 bases between them. CDR3 length equals 13 residues. Germline assignment: CDR1 SGHVS and CDR2 FQNEAQ. CDR3 protein: CASSLVASGELFF. The CDR3 region has the DNA TGTGCCAGCAGCTTAGTAGCTTCCGGGGAGCTGTTTTTT.

The rearrangement uses TRBV18 and TRBJ1-1; D is uncertain. Looked up from germline, CDR1 is KGHSH and CDR2 is LQKENI. The CDR3 contains 13 residues. With 3 bases removed from V and 0 bases from J, the gap between germline ends came to 5 bases. CDR3 nucleotide sequence: TGTGCCAGCTCACCCCTAATGAACACTGAAGCTTTCTTT. It codes for CASSPLMNTEAFF.

The chain has TRBV11-2 and TRBJ2-1; D might be TRBD2 (5 bases). V dropped 4 bases and J dropped 13 bases, with 11 bases sitting between them. The CDR3 runs to 11 residues. CDR1 and CDR2 (germline): SGHAT, FQNNGV. CDR3 in DNA: TGTGCCAGCAGCTCCGCGGCGGGTCAGTTCTTC. Translated, it gives CASSSAAGQFF.

The V gene is TRBV18, the J gene TRBJ2-3; no firm D call. CDR1 is KGHSH, CDR2 LQKENI, per germline. This CDR3 is built from 20 residues. The germline V and J ends were trimmed by 6 bases and 0 bases, with 28 bases remaining between them. The CDR3 region is CASSLRPGSVESSSTDTQYF. The CDR3 region has the DNA TGTGCCAGCTCGCTCCGTCCCGGGTCCGTAGAATCCTCTAGCACAGATACGCAGTATTTT.

The rearrangement joins TRBV10-3 to TRBJ1-2, with D unclear. V shed 7 bases and J shed 8 bases, with 20 bases lying between them. The germline V gene has CDR1 ENHRY and CDR2 SYGVKD. The CDR3 spans 14 residues. This CDR3 reads CAIKETIRTLGYTF. The CDR3 DNA is TGTGCCATCAAAGAGACAATCCGTACCCTCGGCTACACCTTC.

The rearrangement uses TRBV5-8 and TRBJ2-5; TRBD1 matches at 8 bases. The CDR3 spans 13 residues. J gave up 5 bases and V 6 bases, and 6 bases lay outside the gene matches. In germline, CDR1 is SGHTS, CDR2 YDEGEE. CDR3 residues: CASNGQGFETQYF. The CDR3 bases are TGTGCCAGCAACGGACAGGGTTTCGAGACCCAGTACTTC. The full variable domain, in which reference TRBV5-8 and TRBJ2-5 provide the parts outside the CDR3, is EAGVTQSPTHLIKTRGQQATLRCSPISGHTSVYWYQQALGLGLQFLLWYDEGEERNRGNFPPRFSGRQFPNYSSELNVNALELEDSALYLCASNGQGFETQYFGPGTRLLVL.

V and J are TRBV14 and TRBJ1-1; D gene unclear. V was trimmed by 2 bases and J by 0 bases, leaving 16 bases between them. The CDR3 spans 17 residues. Germline loops: CDR1 SGHDN, CDR2 FVKESK. CDR3 loop: CASSQLVGKTVNTEAFF. CDR3 DNA sequence: TGTGCCAGCAGCCAATTAGTCGGGAAGACCGTGAACACTGAAGCTTTCTTT. The full variable domain, with the rest looked up from reference TRBV14 and TRBJ1-1, is EAGVTQFPSHSVIEKGQTVTLRCDPISGHDNLYWYRRVMGKEIKFLLHFVKESKQDESGMPNNRFLAERTGGTYSTLKVQPAELEDSGVYFCASSQLVGKTVNTEAFFGQGTRLTVV.

The CDR3 DNA reads TGTGCCAGCACTCAGGCCGGGGAGCTGAATAATGAAAAACTGTTTTTT. It translates to CASTQAGELNNEKLFF. The chain uses TRBV6-6 and TRBJ1-4; D is undetermined. Germline-derived CDR1 and CDR2 are MNHNY and SVGAGI (reference sequence). Trimming stripped 7 bases from V and 4 bases from J, with 19 bases between. The CDR3 covers 16 residues.

The genes are TRBV18 and TRBJ2-5; D not resolved. The ends were cut back, 1 base at V and 4 bases at J, with 10 bases in the middle. This CDR3 has 14 amino acids. CDR1 and CDR2 from the germline V gene are KGHSH and LQKENI. The CDR3 DNA reads as TGTGCCAGCTCACCACTGGCTTCTTTAGAGACCCAGTACTTC. Translated: CASSPLASLETQYF.

The genes are TRBV6-4 and TRBJ2-3; D uncertain. Trimming took off 2 bases at V and 2 bases at J, with 14 bases between the two ends. The CDR3 is 16 amino acids. CDR1 and CDR2 (germline): MRHNA, SNTAGT. The CDR3 spells CASSDNLPLYTDTQYF. CDR3 sequence (DNA): TGTGCCAGCAGTGACAACCTACCCCTCTACACAGATACGCAGTATTTT.

This chain connects TRBV4-1 to TRBJ1-2; a possible D gene is TRBD1 (6 bases). Deletions cut 3 bases from V and 8 bases from J, with 10 bases between. In germline, CDR1 is MGHRA, CDR2 YSYEKL. This CDR3 has 12 amino acids. CDR3 sequence: CASSHTGYGYTF. In DNA, the CDR3 is TGCGCCAGCAGCCACACAGGGTACGGCTACACCTTC.

The chain links TRBV7-9 to TRBJ2-5; 9 nucleotides agree with TRBD1. This CDR3 is 15 amino acids long. Germline CDR1 SEHNR, CDR2 FQNEAQ (reference sequence). Unmatched junction bases numbered 9, after V lost 5 bases and J lost 5 bases. CDR3: CASSITQGAAETQYF. The CDR3 DNA reads as TGTGCCAGCAGCATAACACAGGGGGCCGCGGAGACCCAGTACTTC.

The chain carries TRBV10-2 and TRBJ2-7; tentatively, D is TRBD2 (7 bases). CDR3 length: 17 residues. Germline V lookup: CDR1 WSHSY, CDR2 SAAADI. Trimming pared 0 bases from V and 2 bases from J, leaving 17 bases between. In DNA form, the CDR3 reads TGCGCCAGCAGTGAGTCGTTGGGAGGGGGGTTTCCCTACGAGCAGTACTTC. Its protein product is CASSESLGGGFPYEQYF.

This clone turned up a few times. The CDR3 DNA sequence: TGTGCCAGCAGTGTCGGTGGCTACACCTTC. Amino acid sequence: CASSVGGYTF. The chain uses TRBV27 and TRBJ1-2; D is undetermined. With 5 bases removed from V and 7 bases from J, the gap between germline ends came to 5 bases. Per germline, CDR1 MNHEY and CDR2 SMNVEV (reference sequence). The CDR3 is 10 amino acids.

The chain carries TRBV11-2 and TRBJ2-7; D is unclear. The CDR3 length is 12 residues. Trimming removed 1 base at V and 6 bases at J, with 7 bases between. CDR1 SGHAT and CDR2 FQNNGV come from the germline V gene. The CDR3 DNA reads TGTGCCAGCAGCTTAGTACTACGCGAGCAGTACTTC. It translates to CASSLVLREQYF.

The V and J genes are TRBV5-1 and TRBJ2-2, with 7 bases aligning to TRBD1. V trimming: 4 bases; J trimming: 3 bases; junction bases outside the gene matches: 6. The germline gives CDR1 SGHRS, CDR2 YFSETQ. The CDR3 length is 15 residues. CDR3 coding DNA: TGCGCCAGCAGCCCTGGGGACAGTTACACCGGGGAGCTGTTTTTT. Translated, it gives CASSPGDSYTGELFF.

The rearrangement links TRBV5-6 to TRBJ1-6, with D unresolved. There are 12 residues in the CDR3. The V and J ends lost 4 bases and 7 bases respectively, with 6 bases between them. The germline V gene encodes CDR1 SGHDT and CDR2 YYEEEE. The CDR3 loop reads CASSPGNSPLHF. Here the CDR3 DNA reads TGTGCCAGCAGCCCGGGGAATTCACCCCTCCACTTT.

This chain uses TRBV5-5 with TRBJ1-4; 9 bases map to TRBD1. The ends lost 2 bases at V and 4 bases at J; junction bases unmatched: 3. The CDR3 loop spans 15 amino acids. Germline V lookup: CDR1 SGHKS, CDR2 YYEKEE (reference sequence). The CDR3 reads CASSLWGQGNEKLFF. CDR3 nucleotide sequence: TGTGCCAGCAGCTTATGGGGACAGGGTAATGAAAAACTGTTTTTT.

This clone was recorded once. The rearrangement joins TRBV19 to TRBJ2-7; TRBD1 matches at 10 bases. Germline CDR1 and CDR2: LNHDA and SQIVND (reference sequence). J lost 2 bases, V lost 5 bases, and 6 bases had no gene match. The CDR3 has 15 amino acids. CDR3 in amino acids: CASSLRDRGPYEQYF. The DNA of the CDR3 is TGTGCCAGTAGTCTCCGGGACAGGGGTCCCTACGAGCAGTACTTC.

Here the CDR3 reads CASSYIGEARGVGYTF. In nucleotides, the CDR3 is TGTGCCAGCAGTTATATCGGAGAGGCCAGGGGGGTCGGCTACACCTTC. The genes are TRBV6-6 and TRBJ1-2; TRBD1 agrees at 7 bases. V lost 3 bases, J lost 8 bases, and 15 bases stayed unmatched. There are 16 residues in the CDR3. CDR1 is MNHNY, CDR2 SVGAGI, per germline (reference sequence).

CDR3 DNA: TGTGCCAGCAGCCAAGATTGGTTCTCTAGCGGGGGGATTCAAGGTGGGACCCAGTACTTC. Protein sequence: CASSQDWFSSGGIQGGTQYF. This chain uses TRBV4-2 with TRBJ2-5; 11 nucleotides line up with TRBD2. Germline V gene lookup returns CDR1 LGHNA and CDR2 YNFKEQ. V dropped 0 bases and J dropped 7; count of bases not matched to a gene: 19. There are 20 residues in the CDR3.

The chain uses TRBV6-1 and TRBJ1-1, with 7 nucleotides matching TRBD1. Germline assignment: CDR1 MNHNS and CDR2 SASEGT. After removal of 3 bases from V and 2 bases from J, the junction contained 12 bases not matched to a gene. This CDR3 is 17 amino acids long. The CDR3 coding sequence is TGTGCCAGCAGTGATGATCTTCAGGACAGGCCAAACACTGAAGCTTTCTTT. Protein sequence: CASSDDLQDRPNTEAFF.

This clone was detected only once. The chain uses TRBV23-1 and TRBJ1-2; a possible D gene is TRBD1 (5 bases). TRBV23-1 counts as an open reading frame of uncertain function. The CDR3 sequence is 15 residues long. V shed 2 bases and J shed 3 bases, with 13 bases lying between them. Here the CDR3 reads CASSQVAGSDYGYTF. In DNA, the CDR3 is TGCGCCAGCAGTCAAGTCGCAGGGTCAGACTATGGCTACACCTTC.

V gene TRBV2 combines with J gene TRBJ2-1; TRBD2 agrees at 12 bases. The CDR3 runs 14 residues. Per germline, CDR1 SNHLY and CDR2 FYNNEI. V lost 7 bases to trimming and J lost 3 bases; unmatched junction nucleotides: 1. CDR3 residues: CASTGLAGYNEQFF. The CDR3 DNA reads TGTGCCAGCACGGGACTAGCGGGCTACAATGAGCAGTTCTTC. Based on the CDR3 plus reference TRBV2 and TRBJ2-1, the full variable domain is EPEVTQTPSHQVTQMGQEVILRCVPISNHLYFYWYRQILGQKVEFLVSFYNNEISEKSEIFDDQFSVERPDGSNFTLKIRSTKLEDSAMYFCASTGLAGYNEQFFGPGTRLTVL.